The T cell receptor beta chain described here comes from a study of cytomegalovirus exposure and HLA in healthy donors. There are 15 residues in the CDR3. V was pared by 4 bases and J by 4 bases, with 9 bases of the junction left unmatched. CDR1 and CDR2 (germline): SEHNR, FQNEAQ (reference sequence). This table comes from immunoSEQ multiplex PCR, and its TCRdb copy is limited to in-frame clones, with some not included. The data contain about 130,000 clones, 89% of them singletons. This clonotype was obtained from a woman between 18 and 29 years old in good health and CMV-seropositive. The V and J genes are TRBV7-9 and TRBJ2-7; 8 nucleotides align to TRBD1. Material for sequencing was PBMCs. The CDR3 nucleotides are TGTGCCAGCAGCTCAGGACAGGGAACCTTTTACGAGCAGTACTTC. Protein product: CASSSGQGTFYEQYF.